This T cell receptor beta chain was recorded in a study of radiotherapy plus CTLA-4 blockade in lung cancer. Study-level information: Objective responses emerged in around a sixth of patients, and 31% attained disease control.

The repertoire was sequenced with immunoSEQ multiplex PCR; TCRdb's copy has only in-frame clones and lacks some. The sample includes 45,000 or so clones, 55% to 80% of them seen just once. V was clipped by 6 bases and J by 5 bases; unmatched bases: 15. The CDR3 covers 16 residues. Germline values: CDR1 MNHEY, CDR2 SMNVEV (reference sequence). Study results and limitations: Expansion in blood of tumor-derived TCR clones was seen after radiotherapy plus ipilimumab.

Details on this clone: Its antigen is currently unknown.

This sequence originates from a human donor with non-small cell lung cancer who had a complete response to radiotherapy plus ipilimumab. This material consisted of peripheral blood, taken from a patient treated with radiotherapy plus ipilimumab. This chain links TRBV27 with TRBJ1-1; TRBD1 aligns across 7 bases. The DNA for the CDR3 is TGTGCCAGCAGGAAGACAGGGCTTAGGGAACGGACTGAAGCTTTCTTT. This sequence encodes CASRKTGLRERTEAFF.